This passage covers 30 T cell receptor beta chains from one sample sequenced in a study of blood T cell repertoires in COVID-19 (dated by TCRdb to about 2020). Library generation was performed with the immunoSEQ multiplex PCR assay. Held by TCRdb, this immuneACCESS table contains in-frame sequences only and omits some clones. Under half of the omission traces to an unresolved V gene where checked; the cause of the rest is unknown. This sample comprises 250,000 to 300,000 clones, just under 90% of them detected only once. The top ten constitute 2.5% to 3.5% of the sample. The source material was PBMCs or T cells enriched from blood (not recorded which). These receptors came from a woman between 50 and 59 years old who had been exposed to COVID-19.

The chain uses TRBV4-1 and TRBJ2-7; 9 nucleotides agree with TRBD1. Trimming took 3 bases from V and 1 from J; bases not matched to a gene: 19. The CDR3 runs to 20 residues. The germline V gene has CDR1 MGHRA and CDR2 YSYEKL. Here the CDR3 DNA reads TGCGCCAGCAGCCAGCGCGGGCGGGGTGAAGGACAGGGGCCTTCCTACGAGCAGTACTTC. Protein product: CASSQRGRGEGQGPSYEQYF.

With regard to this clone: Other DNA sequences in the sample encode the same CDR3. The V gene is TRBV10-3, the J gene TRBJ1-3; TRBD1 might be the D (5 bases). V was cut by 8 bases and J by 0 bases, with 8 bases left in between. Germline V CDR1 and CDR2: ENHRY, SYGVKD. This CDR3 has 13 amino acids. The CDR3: CAIRDSSGNTIYF. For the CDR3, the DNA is TGTGCCATCCGAGACAGCTCTGGAAACACCATATATTTT.

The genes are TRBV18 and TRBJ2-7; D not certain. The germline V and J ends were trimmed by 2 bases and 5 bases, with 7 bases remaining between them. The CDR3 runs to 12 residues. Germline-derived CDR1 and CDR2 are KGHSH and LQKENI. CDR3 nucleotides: TGTGCCAGCTCACCAGGGCTAAACGAGCAGTACTTC. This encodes CASSPGLNEQYF.

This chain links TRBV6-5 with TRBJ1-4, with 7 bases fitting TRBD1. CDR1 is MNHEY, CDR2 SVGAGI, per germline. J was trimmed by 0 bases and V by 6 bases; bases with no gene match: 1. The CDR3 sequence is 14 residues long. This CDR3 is CASRRGPTNEKLFF. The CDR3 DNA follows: TGTGCCAGCAGGAGGGGGCCAACTAATGAAAAACTGTTTTTT.

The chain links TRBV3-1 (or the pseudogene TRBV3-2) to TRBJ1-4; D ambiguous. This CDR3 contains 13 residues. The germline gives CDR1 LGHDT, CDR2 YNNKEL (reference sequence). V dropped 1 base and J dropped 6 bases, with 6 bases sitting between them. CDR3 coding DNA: TGTGCCAGCAGCCAAGGACTAGATGAAAAACTGTTTTTT. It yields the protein CASSQGLDEKLFF.

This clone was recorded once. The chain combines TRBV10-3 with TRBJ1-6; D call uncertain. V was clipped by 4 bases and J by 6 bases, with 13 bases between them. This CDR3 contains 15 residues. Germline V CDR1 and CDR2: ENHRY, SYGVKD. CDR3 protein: CAISVGGEGNSPLHF. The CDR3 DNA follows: TGTGCCATCAGTGTCGGCGGGGAGGGTAATTCACCCCTCCACTTT.

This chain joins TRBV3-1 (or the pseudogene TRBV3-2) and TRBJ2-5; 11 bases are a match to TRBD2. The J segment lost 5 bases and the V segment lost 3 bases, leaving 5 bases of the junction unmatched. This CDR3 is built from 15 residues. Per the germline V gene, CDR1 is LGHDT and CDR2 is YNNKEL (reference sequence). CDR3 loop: CASSHIAGGLETQYF. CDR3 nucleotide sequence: TGTGCCAGCAGCCACATAGCGGGGGGGCTGGAGACCCAGTACTTC.

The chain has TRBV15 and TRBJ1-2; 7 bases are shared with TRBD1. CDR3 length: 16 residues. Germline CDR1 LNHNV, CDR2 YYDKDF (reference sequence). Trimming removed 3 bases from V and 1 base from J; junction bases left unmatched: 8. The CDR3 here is CATSSEARDSNYGYTF. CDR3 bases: TGTGCCACCAGCAGCGAAGCCCGGGACAGTAACTATGGCTACACCTTC.

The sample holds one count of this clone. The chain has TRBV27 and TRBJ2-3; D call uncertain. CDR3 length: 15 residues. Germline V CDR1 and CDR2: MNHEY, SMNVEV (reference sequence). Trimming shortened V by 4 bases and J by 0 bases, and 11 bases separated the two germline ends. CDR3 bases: TGTGCCAGCAGTTATCGTCTTACTAGCACAGATACGCAGTATTTT. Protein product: CASSYRLTSTDTQYF.

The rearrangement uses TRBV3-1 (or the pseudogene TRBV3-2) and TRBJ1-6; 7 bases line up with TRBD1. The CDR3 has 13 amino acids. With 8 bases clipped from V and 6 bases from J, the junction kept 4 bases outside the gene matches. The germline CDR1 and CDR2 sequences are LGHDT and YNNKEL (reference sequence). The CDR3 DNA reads TGTGCCAGCCGGGCAGGGGGTAATTCACCCCTCCACTTT. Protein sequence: CASRAGGNSPLHF.

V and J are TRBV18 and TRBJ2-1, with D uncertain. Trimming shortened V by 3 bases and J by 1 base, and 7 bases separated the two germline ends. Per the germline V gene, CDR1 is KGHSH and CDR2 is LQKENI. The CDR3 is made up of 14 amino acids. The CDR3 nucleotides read TGTGCCAGCTCACCCGTGAGGTCCTACAATGAGCAGTTCTTC. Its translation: CASSPVRSYNEQFF.

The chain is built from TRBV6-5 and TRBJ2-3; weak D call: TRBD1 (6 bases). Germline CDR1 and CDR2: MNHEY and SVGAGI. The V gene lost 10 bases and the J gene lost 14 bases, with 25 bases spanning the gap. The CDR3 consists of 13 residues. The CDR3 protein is CATPFPTGTIVYF. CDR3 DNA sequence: TGTGCCACCCCATTTCCGACAGGTACTATAGTGTATTTT.

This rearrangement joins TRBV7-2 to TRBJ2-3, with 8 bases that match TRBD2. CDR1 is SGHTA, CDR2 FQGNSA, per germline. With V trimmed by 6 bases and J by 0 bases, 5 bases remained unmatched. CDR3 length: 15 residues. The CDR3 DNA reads TGTGCCAGCAGTTTTAGCGGGGTTAGCACAGATACGCAGTATTTT. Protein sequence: CASSFSGVSTDTQYF.

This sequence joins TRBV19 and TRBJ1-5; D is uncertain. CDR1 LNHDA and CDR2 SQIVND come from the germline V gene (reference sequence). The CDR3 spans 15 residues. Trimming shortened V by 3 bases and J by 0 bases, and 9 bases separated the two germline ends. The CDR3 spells CASSITVYSNQPQHF. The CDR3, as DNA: TGTGCCAGTAGTATCACAGTTTATAGCAATCAGCCCCAGCATTTT.

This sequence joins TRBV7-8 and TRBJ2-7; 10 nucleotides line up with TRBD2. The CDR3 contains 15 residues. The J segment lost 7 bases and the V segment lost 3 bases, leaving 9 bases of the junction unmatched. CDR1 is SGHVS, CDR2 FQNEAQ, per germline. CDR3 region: CASSLPSGTSAEQYF. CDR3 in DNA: TGTGCCAGCAGCTTGCCCTCCGGGACTAGCGCTGAGCAGTACTTC.

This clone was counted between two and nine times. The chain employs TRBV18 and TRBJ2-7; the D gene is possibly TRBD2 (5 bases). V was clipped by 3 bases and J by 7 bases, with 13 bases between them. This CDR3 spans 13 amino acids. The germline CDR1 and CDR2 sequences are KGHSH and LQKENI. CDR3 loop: CASSPTGSGEQYF. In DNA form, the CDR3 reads TGTGCCAGCTCACCGACGGGCTCGGGAGAGCAGTACTTC.

CDR3 bases: TGTGCCAGCAGCCCATATGATTGGAGGGCCGAGCAGTACTTC. Amino acid sequence: CASSPYDWRAEQYF. V usage is TRBV3-1 (or the pseudogene TRBV3-2) and J usage is TRBJ2-7, with D perhaps matching TRBD2 (6 bases). CDR1 is LGHDT and CDR2 is YNNKEL in the germline V gene (reference sequence). The CDR3 extends over 14 amino acids. Trimming stripped 4 bases from V and 6 bases from J, with 16 bases between.

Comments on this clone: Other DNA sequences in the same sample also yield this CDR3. This chain's CDR3 is CASSYRGTAQETQYF. DNA for the CDR3: TGTGCCAGCAGTTACCGTGGGACAGCGCAAGAGACCCAGTACTTC. The chain employs TRBV6-5 and TRBJ2-5; 7 bases align to TRBD1. The CDR3 length is 15 residues. CDR1 and CDR2 (germline): MNHEY, SVGAGI. V gave up 2 bases and J gave up 2 bases; unmatched junction bases: 5.

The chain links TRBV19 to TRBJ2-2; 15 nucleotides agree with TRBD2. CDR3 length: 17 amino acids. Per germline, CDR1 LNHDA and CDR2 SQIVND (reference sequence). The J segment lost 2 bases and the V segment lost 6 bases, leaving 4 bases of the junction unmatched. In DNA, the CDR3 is TGTGCCAGTAGGGGACTAGCGGGGGGATCCAACACCGGGGAGCTGTTTTTT. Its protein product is CASRGLAGGSNTGELFF.

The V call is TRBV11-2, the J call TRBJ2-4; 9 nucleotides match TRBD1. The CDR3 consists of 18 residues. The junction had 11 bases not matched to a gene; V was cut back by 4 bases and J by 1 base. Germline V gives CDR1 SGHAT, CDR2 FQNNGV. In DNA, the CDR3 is TGTGCCAGCAGCTCTCCCGTGAGTGGGACAGGGGCCAAAAACATTCAGTACTTC. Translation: CASSSPVSGTGAKNIQYF.

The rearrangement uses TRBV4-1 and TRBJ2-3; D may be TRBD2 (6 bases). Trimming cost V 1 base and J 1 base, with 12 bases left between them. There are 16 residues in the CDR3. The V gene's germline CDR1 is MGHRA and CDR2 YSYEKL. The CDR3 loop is CASSQGILAGTDTQYF. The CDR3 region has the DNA TGCGCCAGCAGCCAAGGGATACTAGCAGGCACAGATACGCAGTATTTT.

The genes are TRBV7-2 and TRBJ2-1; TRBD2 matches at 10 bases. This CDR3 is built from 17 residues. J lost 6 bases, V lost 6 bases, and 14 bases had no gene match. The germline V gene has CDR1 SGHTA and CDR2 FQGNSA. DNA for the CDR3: TGTGCCAGCAGATCCCCTAGCGGGGGCCGGGGCTTCAATGAGCAGTTCTTC. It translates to CASRSPSGGRGFNEQFF.

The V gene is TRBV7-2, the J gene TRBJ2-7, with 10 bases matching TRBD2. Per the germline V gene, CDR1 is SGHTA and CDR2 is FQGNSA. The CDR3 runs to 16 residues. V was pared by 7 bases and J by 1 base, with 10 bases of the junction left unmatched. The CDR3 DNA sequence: TGTGCCAGCACACGGGCACTAGCGGGGTTATCCTACGAGCAGTACTTC. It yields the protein CASTRALAGLSYEQYF.

The CDR3 nucleotides read TGTGCCAGCAGCTTGGGAGGGCTAGCGGGGGTCGAGACCCAGTACTTC. Residues: CASSLGGLAGVETQYF. The rearrangement uses TRBV5-5 and TRBJ2-5; TRBD2 agrees at 10 bases. The CDR3 is 16 amino acids. V lost 0 bases and J lost 5; bases outside the gene matches: 7. Germline CDR1 is SGHKS and CDR2 is YYEKEE (reference sequence).

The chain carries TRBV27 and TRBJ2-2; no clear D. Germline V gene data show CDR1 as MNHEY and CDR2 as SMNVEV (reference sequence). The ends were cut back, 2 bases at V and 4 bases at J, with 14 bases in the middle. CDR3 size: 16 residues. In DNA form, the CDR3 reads TGTGCCAGCAGTTTAGTAGAACCTGCGAGCACCGGGGAGCTGTTTTTT. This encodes CASSLVEPASTGELFF.

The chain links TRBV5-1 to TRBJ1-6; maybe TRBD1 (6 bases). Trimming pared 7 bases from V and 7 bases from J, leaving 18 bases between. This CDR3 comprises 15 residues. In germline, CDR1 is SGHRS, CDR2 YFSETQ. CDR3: CASCRAGGGNSPLHF. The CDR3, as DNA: TGCGCCAGCTGTCGTGCGGGGGGCGGGAATTCACCCCTCCACTTT.

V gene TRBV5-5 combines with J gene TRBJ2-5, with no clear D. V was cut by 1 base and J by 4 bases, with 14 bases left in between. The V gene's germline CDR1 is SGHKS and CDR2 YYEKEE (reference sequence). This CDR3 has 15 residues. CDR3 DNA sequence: TGTGCCAGCAGCTTGAACACCAATCCGGGAGAGACCCAGTACTTC. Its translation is CASSLNTNPGETQYF.

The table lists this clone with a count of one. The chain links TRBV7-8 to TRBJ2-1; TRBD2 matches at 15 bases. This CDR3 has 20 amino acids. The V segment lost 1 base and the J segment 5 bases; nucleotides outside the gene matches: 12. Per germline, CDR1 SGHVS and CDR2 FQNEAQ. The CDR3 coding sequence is TGTGCCAGCAGCTTAGTGGGACTAGCGGGGGGCCCCATGGGACACAATGAGCAGTTCTTC. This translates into CASSLVGLAGGPMGHNEQFF.

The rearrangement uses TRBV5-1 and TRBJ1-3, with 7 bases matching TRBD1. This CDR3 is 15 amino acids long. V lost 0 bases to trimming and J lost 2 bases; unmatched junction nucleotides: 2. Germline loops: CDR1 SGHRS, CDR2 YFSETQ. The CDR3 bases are TGCGCCAGCAGCTTGGAAGACAGGGCTGGAAACACCATATATTTT. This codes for CASSLEDRAGNTIYF.

The CDR3 spells CASSLAGTVNYEQYF. CDR3 DNA: TGTGCCAGCAGCTTGGCCGGGACAGTGAACTACGAGCAGTACTTC. This chain links TRBV5-6 with TRBJ2-7, with 7 bases lining up with TRBD1. This CDR3 has 15 residues. Germline V gene lookup returns CDR1 SGHDT and CDR2 YYEEEE. After removal of 0 bases from V and 3 bases from J, the junction contained 6 bases not matched to a gene.